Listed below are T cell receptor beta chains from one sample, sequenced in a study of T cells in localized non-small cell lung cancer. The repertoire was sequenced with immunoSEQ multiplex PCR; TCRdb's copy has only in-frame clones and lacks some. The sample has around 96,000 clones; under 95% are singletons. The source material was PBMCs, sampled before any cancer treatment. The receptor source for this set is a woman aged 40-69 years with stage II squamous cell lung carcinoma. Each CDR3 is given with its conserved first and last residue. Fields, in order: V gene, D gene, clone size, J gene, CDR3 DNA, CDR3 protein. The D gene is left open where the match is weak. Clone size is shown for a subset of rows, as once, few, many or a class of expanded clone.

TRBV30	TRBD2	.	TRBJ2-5	TGTGCCTGGAGCCGCCGGGAGGGAGAGACCCAGTACTTC	CAWSRREGETQYF
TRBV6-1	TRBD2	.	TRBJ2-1	TGTGCCAGCAGTGAAGCCACCCTAGCGGGGGGCTCGAATGAGCAGTTCTTC	CASSEATLAGGSNEQFF
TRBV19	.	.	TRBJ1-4	TGTGCTACTACCTCCGGACAGCCCAATGAAAAACTGTTTTTT	CATTSGQPNEKLFF
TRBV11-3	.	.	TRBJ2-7	TGTGCCAGCAGCTTGACCAGCGGGCACCACGAGCAGTACTTC	CASSLTSGHHEQYF
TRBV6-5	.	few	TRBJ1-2	TGTGCCAGCAGTTATGGGCAGGGGCCGATATATGGCTACACCTTC	CASSYGQGPIYGYTF
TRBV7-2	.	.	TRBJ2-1	TGTGCCAGCAGCCCCTGGGCCGGGGGCCAGTTCTTC	CASSPWAGGQFF
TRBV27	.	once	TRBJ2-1	TGTGCCAGCAGTTTCCCCGAAGGGCAGGCTGGGAATGAGCAGTTCTTC	CASSFPEGQAGNEQFF
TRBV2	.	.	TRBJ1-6	TGTGCCAGCAGTGAAGGCGTGTGGGGGGTTTCACCCCTCCACTTT	CASSEGVWGVSPLHF
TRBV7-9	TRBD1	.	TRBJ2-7	TGTGCCAGCGCGAGAGGGACAGGCTTCTACGAGCAGTACTTC	CASARGTGFYEQYF
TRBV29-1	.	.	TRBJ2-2	TGCAGCGTAGCACAGGGGAGGTACACCGGGGAGCTGTTTTTT	CSVAQGRYTGELFF
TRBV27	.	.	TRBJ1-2	TGTGCCAGCGGATGGGGCAGTCAGGTAGAGGAGACCAGACGTCGGTACACCTTC	CASGWGSQVEETRRRYTF
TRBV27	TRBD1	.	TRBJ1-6	TGTGCCAGCAGTCAGGGACAGGGGCCACCCCTCCACTTT	CASSQGQGPPLHF
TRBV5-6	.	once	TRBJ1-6	TGTGCCAGCAGCTTGGACAGGGCCAATTCACCCCTCCACTTT	CASSLDRANSPLHF
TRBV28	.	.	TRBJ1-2	TGTGCCAGCAGAACCGTCCCTGTCTATGGCTACACCTTC	CASRTVPVYGYTF
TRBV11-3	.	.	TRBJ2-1	TGTGCCAGCAGCTTAGGGGGAAGCTCCTACAATGAGCAGTTCTTC	CASSLGGSSYNEQFF
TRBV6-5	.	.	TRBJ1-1	TGTGCCAGCCAAAAATCGGGTGAAGCTTTCTTT	CASQKSGEAFF
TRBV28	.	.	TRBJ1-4	TGTGCCAGCAGTAAGGGGGGAACTAATGAAAAACTGTTTTTT	CASSKGGTNEKLFF
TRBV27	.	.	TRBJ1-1	TGTGCCAGCAGTTCGGGAGGTGGGGACACTGAAGCTTTCTTT	CASSSGGGDTEAFF
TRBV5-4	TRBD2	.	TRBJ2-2	TGTGCCAGCAGCTTTGGACTAGCGGGGGGACAGAACACCGGGGAGCTGTTTTTT	CASSFGLAGGQNTGELFF
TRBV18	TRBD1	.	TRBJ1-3	TGTGCCAGCTCACCGGAAACAGGGGGCAAAAACACCATATATTTT	CASSPETGGKNTIYF
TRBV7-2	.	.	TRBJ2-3	TGTGCCAGCAGCTCCGCTTGGGTTACGCAGTATTTT	CASSSAWVTQYF
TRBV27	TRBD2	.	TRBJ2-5	TGTGCCAGCAGGACCGGGAGGGAGACCCAGTACTTC	CASRTGRETQYF
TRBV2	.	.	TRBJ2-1	TGTGCCAGTGGGCCGGGGTACAATGAGCAGTTCTTC	CASGPGYNEQFF
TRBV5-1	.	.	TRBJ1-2	TGCGCCAGCAGCCCCTCGGGGGCGTGGGGCTACACCTTC	CASSPSGAWGYTF
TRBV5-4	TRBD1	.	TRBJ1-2	TGTGCCAGCAGCACTGGACAGGCAAACTATGGCTACACCTTC	CASSTGQANYGYTF
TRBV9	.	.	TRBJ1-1	TGTGCCAGCAGCGAAATAACAGGGAACACTGAAGCTTTCTTT	CASSEITGNTEAFF
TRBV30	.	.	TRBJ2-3	TGTGCCTGGAGTCTAAAAGGAGACACAGATACGCAGTATTTT	CAWSLKGDTDTQYF
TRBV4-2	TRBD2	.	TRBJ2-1	TGTGCCAGCAGCCAAAGGGAGGGATGGCGGGGTGAGCAGTTCTTC	CASSQREGWRGEQFF
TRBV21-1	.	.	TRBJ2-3	TGTGCCAGCAGCAAGATTCAACGGGACAGGGACACAGATACGCAGTATTTT	CASSKIQRDRDTDTQYF
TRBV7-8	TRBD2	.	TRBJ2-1	TGTGCCAGCAGCCAGGAACTAGCGAATGAGCAGTTCTTC	CASSQELANEQFF
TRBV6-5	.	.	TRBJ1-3	TGTGCCAGCCAACGCGAACCCTCTGGAAACACCATATATTTT	CASQREPSGNTIYF
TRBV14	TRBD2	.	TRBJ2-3	TGTGCCAGCAGTCCTACTAGCGTACCCACAGATACGCAGTATTTT	CASSPTSVPTDTQYF
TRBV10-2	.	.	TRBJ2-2	TGCGCCAGCAGTGCAAGCGGATTAGCGAACACCGGGGAGCTGTTTTTT	CASSASGLANTGELFF